These 8 T cell receptor beta chains came from one sample sequenced in a study of human T cells and chemical hapten exposure. Stated time point: patch test 1, 2 weeks after DPC sensitization. Documented treatment: therapeutic diphenylcyclopropenone sensitization with weekly scalp DPC. TCRdb reanalysed the RACE reads using MiXCR and keeps one entry per CDR3 protein. The sample shows about 380,000 distinct CDR3 sequences, approximately 5.1% of them seen only once. The sequenced sample was whole blood, obtained in connection with sensitization to the hapten diphenylcyclopropenone (DPC). These TCRs come from a woman aged 45 to 65 with alopecia areata. Some clones in this sample may be carry-over from other donors' samples.

This clonotype was detected ten times or more. This chain links TRBV11-2 with TRBJ2-1, with D uncertain. The length of the CDR3 is 13 residues. Germline V gene data show CDR1 as SGHAT and CDR2 as FQNNGV. Trimming removed 1 base from V and 5 bases from J, with 6 bases in between. The CDR3 reads CASSLGLNNEQFF. Here the CDR3 DNA reads TGTGCCAGCAGCTTAGGACTGAACAATGAGCAGTTCTTC.

The sample holds many counts of this clonotype. The chain carries TRBV12-3 or TRBV12-4 and TRBJ1-1; 8 bases align to TRBD1. J gave up 0 bases and V 5 bases, and 8 bases lay outside the gene matches. This CDR3 is 16 amino acids long. This CDR3 reads CASSLRQGLMNTEAFF. In nucleotides, the CDR3 is TGTGCCAGCAGTCTTCGACAGGGGCTCATGAACACTGAAGCTTTCTTT.

This clonotype turned up a few times. V is TRBV6-2 or TRBV6-3 and J is TRBJ1-2, with 8 positions matching TRBD1. Germline trimming cut 10 bases from V and 6 bases from J; bases unmatched to any gene: 13. CDR1 is MNHEY, CDR2 SVGEGT, per germline. The CDR3 is made up of 14 amino acids. CDR3 sequence (DNA): TGTGCCACCGCTCAGTCGGACAGGGTAAATGGCTACACCTTC. Translating gives CATAQSDRVNGYTF.

V usage is TRBV5-5 and J usage is TRBJ1-5; no reliable D call. Germline V gene data show CDR1 as SGHKS and CDR2 as YYEKEE (reference sequence). Trimming removed 4 bases at V and 4 bases at J, with 9 bases between. The CDR3 has 13 residues. CDR3 protein: CASSPVENQPQHF. The CDR3 coding sequence is TGTGCCAGCAGCCCCGTTGAGAATCAGCCCCAGCATTTT.

This clonotype was detected a few times. The genes are TRBV12-3 or TRBV12-4 and TRBJ1-1; possibly TRBD1 for D (5 bases). Trimming took off 3 bases at V and 1 base at J, with 18 bases between the two ends. This CDR3 comprises 17 residues. In DNA, the CDR3 is TGTGCCAGCAGTTTGGATCTTATAGACAGATCGAACACTGAAGCTTTCTTT. Amino acids: CASSLDLIDRSNTEAFF.

Many counts were recorded for this clonotype. The chain combines TRBV29-1 with TRBJ2-3, with 9 bases aligning to TRBD1. Germline assignment: CDR1 SQVTM and CDR2 ANQGSEA. The CDR3 is 14 amino acids. V shed 2 bases, J shed 8 bases, and the junction held 8 bases outside the gene matches. CDR3 DNA sequence: TGCAGCGTTGAATCAACCCGACAGGGGGGTACGCAGTATTTT. Translated, it gives CSVESTRQGGTQYF.

This chain links TRBV12-3 or TRBV12-4 with TRBJ1-1, with TRBD1 identical over 8 bases. V dropped 5 bases and J dropped 10; count of bases not matched to a gene: 12. The CDR3 has 14 residues. The CDR3 nucleotides read TGTGCCAGCAGTCGCACCCGGCTCGGACAGGGAGCTTTCTTT. This codes for CASSRTRLGQGAFF.

The sample holds many counts of this clonotype. The chain has TRBV6-5 and TRBJ1-1, with 7 bases matching TRBD1. CDR1 is MNHEY and CDR2 is SVGAGI in the germline V gene. The V gene end was trimmed by 2 bases and the J gene end by 7 bases; junction bases not matched to a gene: 4. There are 13 residues in the CDR3. The DNA of the CDR3 is TGTGCCAGCAGTTACAAGGACAGGAGTGAAGCTTTCTTT. Translated: CASSYKDRSEAFF.